These 9 T cell receptor beta chains were sequenced from one sample in a study of response to subunit inactivated influenza vaccine. One entry per CDR3 protein results from TCRdb running MiXCR on the RT-PCR reads. The sample records 430,000 or so distinct CDR3 sequences, 9.5% to 13% being singletons. The specimen was PBMCs from blood, collected about 40 days after vaccination. Receptors were obtained from a man in his fifties who received an inactivated influenza vaccine.

The V gene is TRBV19, the J gene TRBJ2-7; 7 nucleotides match TRBD2. The CDR3 is 15 residues long. V trimming: 6 bases; J trimming: 5 bases; junction bases outside the gene matches: 13. CDR1 LNHDA and CDR2 SQIVND come from the germline V gene (reference sequence). The CDR3 DNA is TGTGCCAGTAGCTCCGCTTGGGGAGGGGACGACGAGCAGTACTTC. Translation: CASSSAWGGDDEQYF.

The sample holds a few counts of this clonotype. The genes are TRBV5-6 and TRBJ2-1, with 11 bases lining up with TRBD2. The length of the CDR3 is 16 residues. The germline gives CDR1 SGHDT, CDR2 YYEEEE. V dropped 4 bases and J dropped 9; count of bases not matched to a gene: 12. The DNA of the CDR3 is TGTGCCAGCAGCAGGATAGCGGGAGGGCCTCGGGGTGAGCAGTTCTTC. Translating it yields CASSRIAGGPRGEQFF.

The table lists this clonotype with many counts. The chain has TRBV12-3 or TRBV12-4 and TRBJ1-5; D possibly corresponds to TRBD1 (6 bases). Trimming took 3 bases from V and 3 from J, leaving 18 bases between them. CDR3 length equals 17 residues. In DNA form, the CDR3 reads TGTGCCAGCAGTTTGTCGTCGGGACAAGGGTTCAATCAGCCCCAGCATTTT. The encoded protein is CASSLSSGQGFNQPQHF.

In its sample, this clonotype was seen a few times. This chain links TRBV7-3 with TRBJ2-2; TRBD2 matches at 14 bases. V shed 5 bases and J 6 bases; nucleotides not matched to a gene: 2. Looked up from germline, CDR1 is SGHTA and CDR2 is FQGTGA. The CDR3 spans 15 residues. The CDR3 is CASSPGLAGAGELFF. CDR3 sequence (DNA): TGTGCCAGCAGCCCGGGACTAGCGGGGGCCGGGGAGCTGTTTTTT.

This clonotype was counted ten times or more. V and J are TRBV12-3 or TRBV12-4 and TRBJ1-5; 8 nucleotides line up with TRBD1. The CDR3 is made up of 14 amino acids. Losses at the gene ends were 5 bases for V and 5 bases for J; bases not matched to a gene: 5. CDR3 coding DNA: TGTGCCAGCAGTCCAAGACAGGGGCATCAGCCCCAGCATTTT. It encodes CASSPRQGHQPQHF.

This clonotype appeared a few times. V gene TRBV5-1 combines with J gene TRBJ2-7, with TRBD2 matching 11 bases. Germline lookup yields CDR1 SGHRS and CDR2 YFSETQ. V lost 0 bases and J lost 4; bases outside the gene matches: 3. This CDR3 comprises 15 residues. The CDR3 coding sequence is TGCGCCAGCAGCTTGGCTAGCGGGGGGATATACGAGCAGTACTTC. It specifies CASSLASGGIYEQYF.

This clonotype turned up a few times. The chain recombines TRBV24-1 with TRBJ2-1; no clear D gene. V lost 7 bases, J lost 9 bases, and 12 bases lay in between. Germline V gene lookup returns CDR1 KGHDR and CDR2 SFDVKD. The CDR3 loop spans 12 amino acids. CDR3 DNA sequence: TGTGCCACCAGGAACGCGCGTTCTGAGCAGTTCTTC. As protein: CATRNARSEQFF.

This clonotype was counted between two and nine times. The chain is built from TRBV12-3 or TRBV12-4 and TRBJ2-7; no definite D call. V lost 3 bases and J lost 0, with 12 bases in between. The CDR3 extends over 15 amino acids. This CDR3 is CASSFRSGSSYEQYF. CDR3 sequence (DNA): TGTGCCAGCAGTTTTAGGTCCGGGTCCTCCTACGAGCAGTACTTC.

This clonotype was counted only a few times. The chain couples TRBV27 to TRBJ2-7; 10 bases align to TRBD1. This CDR3 has 17 amino acids. With V trimmed by 5 bases and J by 3 bases, 13 bases remained unmatched. The germline V gene has CDR1 MNHEY and CDR2 SMNVEV (reference sequence). The CDR3 protein is CASSRTGTGVFSYEQYF. The CDR3 coding sequence is TGTGCCAGCAGTCGGACCGGGACAGGGGTGTTTAGCTACGAGCAGTACTTC.